This T cell receptor beta chain was captured in a study of OX40 agonist ivuxolimab in advanced cancers. The study's findings and limits: Antigens targeted by the expanded peripheral T cells were not determined.

Unmatched junction bases numbered 6, after V lost 0 bases and J lost 1 base. The CDR3 sequence is 17 residues long. From germline, CDR1 is MGHRA and CDR2 YSYEKL. The method was immunoSEQ multiplex PCR; TCRdb's version includes in-frame clones alone and lacks a portion of them. The sample yields approximately 65,000 clones, roughly 86% seen once. This clone was seen more than once but under ten times. Antigen: not known. Here the sequenced sample was CD4+ or CD8+ T cells sorted from blood, taken in a trial of the OX40 agonist ivuxolimab. The rearrangement links TRBV4-1 to TRBJ1-1; 9 positions agree with TRBD1. The receptor comes from an adult with an advanced solid tumor such as melanoma, head and neck, liver or kidney cancer. The CDR3 loop reads CASSQEPDRGPNTEAFF. As DNA, the CDR3 is TGCGCCAGCAGCCAAGAACCGGACAGGGGACCGAACACTGAAGCTTTCTTT.